One and the same sample provided the 17 T cell receptor beta chains below, sequenced in a study of T-cell memory formation after mild COVID-19. A single record per CDR3 protein comes from TCRdb applying MiXCR to the 5' RACE reads. The table records 120,000 or so distinct CDR3 sequences, about 17% of them present only once. Sequencing input: PBMCs or a T cell subset sorted from them (not recorded which). Receptors were obtained from an adult woman who had mild COVID-19 (a few samples of this study predate the infection). Cell type and time point are not known.

This clonotype was detected a few times. One base away lies a much larger clone, so this may be a sequencing read error. The rearrangement joins TRBV7-9 to TRBJ2-7; perhaps TRBD1 as D (6 bases). V was clipped by 3 bases and J by 0 bases, with 9 bases between them. Germline V lookup: CDR1 SEHNR, CDR2 FQNEAQ (reference sequence). This CDR3 is built from 14 residues. DNA of the CDR3: TGTGCCAGCAGCTTGGTACAGGGCTCCTACGAGCAGTACTTC. It specifies CASSLVQGSYEQYF.

This clonotype was counted between two and nine times. V and J are TRBV27 and TRBJ1-1, with TRBD1 matching over 7 bases. CDR1 is MNHEY, CDR2 SMNVEV, per germline (reference sequence). The CDR3 extends over 13 amino acids. The trim removed 5 bases at V and 5 bases at J, leaving 5 bases unmatched. The CDR3 reads CASSITGVTEAFF. In DNA form, the CDR3 reads TGTGCCAGCAGTATAACAGGGGTAACTGAAGCTTTCTTT.

The chain is built from TRBV29-1 and TRBJ2-7; unclear D gene. CDR1 is SQVTM and CDR2 is ANQGSEA in the germline V gene. V dropped 4 bases and J dropped 2 bases, with 9 bases sitting between them. The CDR3 totals 12 residues. The CDR3 is CSVGHSAYEQYF. CDR3 in DNA: TGCAGCGTTGGGCACAGCGCCTACGAGCAGTACTTC.

This clonotype was observed a few times. V is TRBV5-1 and J is TRBJ1-5, with TRBD1 matching 8 bases. Looked up from germline, CDR1 is SGHRS and CDR2 is YFSETQ. The trim removed 4 bases at V and 2 bases at J, leaving 5 bases unmatched. CDR3 size: 15 residues. CDR3 in amino acids: CASSPGQGGNQPQHF. CDR3 DNA: TGCGCCAGCAGCCCCGGACAGGGCGGCAATCAGCCCCAGCATTTT.

The rearrangement joins TRBV14 to TRBJ2-5; the match to TRBD1 covers 7 bases. Trimming took 0 bases from V and 1 from J; bases not matched to a gene: 5. CDR1 is SGHDN and CDR2 is FVKESK in the germline V gene. The CDR3 is 16 residues long. CDR3 DNA sequence: TGTGCCAGCAGCCAAGATCGGGGACAGATCCAAGAGACCCAGTACTTC. This codes for CASSQDRGQIQETQYF.

This clonotype appeared a few times. The chain combines TRBV2 with TRBJ2-7; TRBD1 or TRBD2 may be the D gene (5 bases each). V was pared by 1 base and J by 0 bases, with 10 bases between. Germline V gene lookup returns CDR1 SNHLY and CDR2 FYNNEI. The CDR3 contains 15 residues. The CDR3 reads CASSEGDRSSYEQYF. In DNA, the CDR3 is TGTGCCAGCAGTGAAGGGGACCGGAGCTCCTACGAGCAGTACTTC.

This clonotype appeared a few times. V gene TRBV12-3 or TRBV12-4 combines with J gene TRBJ2-1, with D possibly TRBD1 on 6 matching bases. Trimming shortened V by 6 bases and J by 8 bases, and 26 bases separated the two germline ends. The CDR3 consists of 17 residues. CDR3 in DNA: TGTGCCAGCAGCCAAAACCCCGCCAGGGGTGTCGATGATGAGCAGTTCTTC. It encodes CASSQNPARGVDDEQFF.

The V call is TRBV2, the J call TRBJ1-4, with 9 bases that match TRBD1. Per germline, CDR1 SNHLY and CDR2 FYNNEI. The CDR3 contains 16 residues. The ends lost 4 bases at V and 7 bases at J; junction bases unmatched: 10. CDR3 DNA: TGTGCCAGCAGTGCAACAGGGGGCGGCGGCGGTGAAAAACTGTTTTTT. Amino acids: CASSATGGGGGEKLFF.

This sequence joins TRBV6-1 and TRBJ1-5; D gene ambiguous. Germline V CDR1 and CDR2: MNHNS, SASEGT. The CDR3 length is 10 residues. Between the trimmed V and J ends, which lost 4 bases and 7 bases, there was a span of 2 bases. The CDR3 DNA is TGTGCCAGCAGTGGCCAGCCCCAGCATTTT. It yields the protein CASSGQPQHF.

This clonotype was recorded a few times. The chain links TRBV27 to TRBJ2-3; no firm D call. The germline gives CDR1 MNHEY, CDR2 SMNVEV (reference sequence). V lost 6 bases and J 0 bases, leaving 16 bases between the germline ends. This CDR3 is 16 amino acids long. Here the CDR3 reads CASSHWTIPSTDTQYF. The CDR3 DNA is TGTGCCAGCAGCCACTGGACCATCCCTAGCACAGATACGCAGTATTTT.

V is TRBV6-2 or TRBV6-3 and J is TRBJ2-5; no reliable D call. The V gene's germline CDR1 is MNHEY and CDR2 SVGEGT. CDR3 length: 16 amino acids. The V and J ends lost 4 bases and 5 bases respectively, with 20 bases between them. The CDR3 is CASSSDFVRPPETQYF. As DNA, the CDR3 is TGTGCCAGCAGTTCCGATTTTGTTCGGCCGCCGGAGACCCAGTACTTC.

This sequence joins TRBV27 and TRBJ2-3, with 8 bases lining up with TRBD1. The germline V gene has CDR1 MNHEY and CDR2 SMNVEV (reference sequence). This CDR3 has 17 amino acids. With 4 bases clipped from V and 2 bases from J, the junction kept 11 bases outside the gene matches. CDR3 in amino acids: CASSSTGGSLITDTQYF. CDR3 DNA: TGTGCCAGCAGTTCTACAGGGGGATCTTTGATCACAGATACGCAGTATTTT.

DNA of the CDR3: TGCGCCAGCAGCTTGGGAGGGGGAAGCGGCAATCAGCCCCAGCATTTT. This sequence encodes CASSLGGGSGNQPQHF. The rearrangement uses TRBV5-1 and TRBJ1-5; D perhaps matches TRBD1 (6 bases). The V and J ends lost 0 bases and 2 bases respectively, with 12 bases between them. Germline CDR1 SGHRS, CDR2 YFSETQ. The CDR3 is 16 amino acids.

V and J are TRBV24-1 and TRBJ2-1; tentatively, D is TRBD1 (7 bases). The CDR3 has 14 amino acids. Trimming pared 3 bases from V and 9 bases from J, leaving 14 bases between. Germline CDR1 and CDR2: KGHDR and SFDVKD. The CDR3 spells CATSDTLRGAEQFF. The CDR3 DNA is TGTGCCACCAGTGATACCCTCAGGGGGGCTGAGCAGTTCTTC.

This clonotype showed up many times. The V and J genes are TRBV12-3 or TRBV12-4 and TRBJ2-7, with D uncertain. The V gene lost 10 bases and the J gene lost 2 bases, with 24 bases spanning the gap. The CDR3 length is 16 residues. The CDR3 protein is CATPAYTDNPPYEQYF. CDR3 DNA: TGTGCCACCCCAGCTTATACTGACAACCCGCCCTACGAGCAGTACTTC.

This clonotype appeared once. The chain recombines TRBV21-1 with TRBJ2-4. TRBV21-1 is assigned pseudogene status. The CDR3 sequence is 10 residues long. For the CDR3, the DNA is TGTAGTATGCGGAAAAACATTCAGTACTTC. Residues: CSMRKNIQYF.

The chain carries TRBV12-3 or TRBV12-4 and TRBJ2-2; D gene unclear. This CDR3 has 13 amino acids. Trimming removed 7 bases at V and 6 bases at J, with 12 bases between. This chain's CDR3 is CASTFWGAGELFF. The DNA of the CDR3 is TGTGCCAGCACCTTTTGGGGTGCCGGGGAGCTGTTTTTT.